This T cell receptor (beta chain) was identified during a study of post-analysis software for immune sequencing data. Study details: The study covered relapsing-remitting, secondary progressive and progressive-relapsing courses of multiple sclerosis.

J was trimmed by 2 bases and V by 1 base; bases with no gene match: 4. This CDR3 is built from 16 residues. Germline V lookup: CDR1 DFQATT, CDR2 SNEGSKA (reference sequence). Built from TCR beta cDNA, the libraries had unique molecular identifiers in them. MiXCR was run by TCRdb on the PCR reads, yielding one entry per CDR3 protein. Of about 430,000 distinct CDR3 sequences listed, approximately 42% are singletons. Broader study findings: Strong same-batch co-clustering of samples appeared with F measure clustering. Normalized Chao1 diversity was significantly lower in multiple sclerosis patients than in controls. Controls showed lower frequencies than patients for several TRBV segments, and TRBV5-6, TRBV5-1 and TRBV20-1 were among these.

On this clonotype: The antigen is undetermined.

Sequencing used blood. The clonotype originates from a girl under 10 years old with multiple sclerosis. The chain carries TRBV20-1 and TRBJ2-3; 12 nucleotides agree with TRBD2. The CDR3 loop is CSARASGGVPTDTQYF. Written as DNA, the CDR3 is TGCAGTGCTAGAGCTAGCGGGGGGGTCCCCACAGATACGCAGTATTTT.